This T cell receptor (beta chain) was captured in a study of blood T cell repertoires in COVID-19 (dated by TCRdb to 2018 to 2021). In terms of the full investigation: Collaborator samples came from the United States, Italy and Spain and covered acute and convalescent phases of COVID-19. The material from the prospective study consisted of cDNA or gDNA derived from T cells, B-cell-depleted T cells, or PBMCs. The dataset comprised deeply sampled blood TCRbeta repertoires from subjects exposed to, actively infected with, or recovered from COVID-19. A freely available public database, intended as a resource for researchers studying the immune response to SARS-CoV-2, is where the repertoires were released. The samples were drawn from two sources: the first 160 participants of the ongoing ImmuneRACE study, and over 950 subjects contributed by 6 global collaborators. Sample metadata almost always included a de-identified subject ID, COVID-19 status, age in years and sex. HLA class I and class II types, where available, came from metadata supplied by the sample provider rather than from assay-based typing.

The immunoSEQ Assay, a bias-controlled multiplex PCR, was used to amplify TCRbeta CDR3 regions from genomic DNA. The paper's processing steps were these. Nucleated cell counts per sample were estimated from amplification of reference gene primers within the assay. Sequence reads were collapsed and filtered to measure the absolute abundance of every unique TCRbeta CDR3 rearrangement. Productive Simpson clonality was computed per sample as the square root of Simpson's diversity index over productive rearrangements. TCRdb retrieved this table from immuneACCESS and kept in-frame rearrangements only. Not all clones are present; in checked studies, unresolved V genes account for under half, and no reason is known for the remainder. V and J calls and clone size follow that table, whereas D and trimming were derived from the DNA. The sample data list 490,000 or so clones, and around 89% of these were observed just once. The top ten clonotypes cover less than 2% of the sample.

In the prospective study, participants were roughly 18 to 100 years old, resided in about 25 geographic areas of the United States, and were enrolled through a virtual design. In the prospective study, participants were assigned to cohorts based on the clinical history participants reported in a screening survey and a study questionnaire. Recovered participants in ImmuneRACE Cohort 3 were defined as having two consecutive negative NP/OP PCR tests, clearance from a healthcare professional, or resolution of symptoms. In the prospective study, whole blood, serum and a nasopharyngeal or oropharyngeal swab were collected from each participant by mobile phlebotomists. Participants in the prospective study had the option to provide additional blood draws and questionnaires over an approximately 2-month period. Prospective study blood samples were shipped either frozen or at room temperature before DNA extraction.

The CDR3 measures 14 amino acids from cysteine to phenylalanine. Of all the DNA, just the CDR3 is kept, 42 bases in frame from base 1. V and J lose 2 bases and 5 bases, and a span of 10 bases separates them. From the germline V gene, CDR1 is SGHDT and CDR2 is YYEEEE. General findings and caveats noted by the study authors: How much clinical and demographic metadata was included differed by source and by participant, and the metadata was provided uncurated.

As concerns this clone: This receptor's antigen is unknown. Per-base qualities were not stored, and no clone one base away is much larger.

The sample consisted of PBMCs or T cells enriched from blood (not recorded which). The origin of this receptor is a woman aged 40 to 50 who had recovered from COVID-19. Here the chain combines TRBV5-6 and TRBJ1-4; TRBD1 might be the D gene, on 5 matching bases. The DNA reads TGTGCCAGCAGCTTTGGGACTGAGAATGAAAAACTGTTTTTT. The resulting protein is CASSFGTENEKLFF.